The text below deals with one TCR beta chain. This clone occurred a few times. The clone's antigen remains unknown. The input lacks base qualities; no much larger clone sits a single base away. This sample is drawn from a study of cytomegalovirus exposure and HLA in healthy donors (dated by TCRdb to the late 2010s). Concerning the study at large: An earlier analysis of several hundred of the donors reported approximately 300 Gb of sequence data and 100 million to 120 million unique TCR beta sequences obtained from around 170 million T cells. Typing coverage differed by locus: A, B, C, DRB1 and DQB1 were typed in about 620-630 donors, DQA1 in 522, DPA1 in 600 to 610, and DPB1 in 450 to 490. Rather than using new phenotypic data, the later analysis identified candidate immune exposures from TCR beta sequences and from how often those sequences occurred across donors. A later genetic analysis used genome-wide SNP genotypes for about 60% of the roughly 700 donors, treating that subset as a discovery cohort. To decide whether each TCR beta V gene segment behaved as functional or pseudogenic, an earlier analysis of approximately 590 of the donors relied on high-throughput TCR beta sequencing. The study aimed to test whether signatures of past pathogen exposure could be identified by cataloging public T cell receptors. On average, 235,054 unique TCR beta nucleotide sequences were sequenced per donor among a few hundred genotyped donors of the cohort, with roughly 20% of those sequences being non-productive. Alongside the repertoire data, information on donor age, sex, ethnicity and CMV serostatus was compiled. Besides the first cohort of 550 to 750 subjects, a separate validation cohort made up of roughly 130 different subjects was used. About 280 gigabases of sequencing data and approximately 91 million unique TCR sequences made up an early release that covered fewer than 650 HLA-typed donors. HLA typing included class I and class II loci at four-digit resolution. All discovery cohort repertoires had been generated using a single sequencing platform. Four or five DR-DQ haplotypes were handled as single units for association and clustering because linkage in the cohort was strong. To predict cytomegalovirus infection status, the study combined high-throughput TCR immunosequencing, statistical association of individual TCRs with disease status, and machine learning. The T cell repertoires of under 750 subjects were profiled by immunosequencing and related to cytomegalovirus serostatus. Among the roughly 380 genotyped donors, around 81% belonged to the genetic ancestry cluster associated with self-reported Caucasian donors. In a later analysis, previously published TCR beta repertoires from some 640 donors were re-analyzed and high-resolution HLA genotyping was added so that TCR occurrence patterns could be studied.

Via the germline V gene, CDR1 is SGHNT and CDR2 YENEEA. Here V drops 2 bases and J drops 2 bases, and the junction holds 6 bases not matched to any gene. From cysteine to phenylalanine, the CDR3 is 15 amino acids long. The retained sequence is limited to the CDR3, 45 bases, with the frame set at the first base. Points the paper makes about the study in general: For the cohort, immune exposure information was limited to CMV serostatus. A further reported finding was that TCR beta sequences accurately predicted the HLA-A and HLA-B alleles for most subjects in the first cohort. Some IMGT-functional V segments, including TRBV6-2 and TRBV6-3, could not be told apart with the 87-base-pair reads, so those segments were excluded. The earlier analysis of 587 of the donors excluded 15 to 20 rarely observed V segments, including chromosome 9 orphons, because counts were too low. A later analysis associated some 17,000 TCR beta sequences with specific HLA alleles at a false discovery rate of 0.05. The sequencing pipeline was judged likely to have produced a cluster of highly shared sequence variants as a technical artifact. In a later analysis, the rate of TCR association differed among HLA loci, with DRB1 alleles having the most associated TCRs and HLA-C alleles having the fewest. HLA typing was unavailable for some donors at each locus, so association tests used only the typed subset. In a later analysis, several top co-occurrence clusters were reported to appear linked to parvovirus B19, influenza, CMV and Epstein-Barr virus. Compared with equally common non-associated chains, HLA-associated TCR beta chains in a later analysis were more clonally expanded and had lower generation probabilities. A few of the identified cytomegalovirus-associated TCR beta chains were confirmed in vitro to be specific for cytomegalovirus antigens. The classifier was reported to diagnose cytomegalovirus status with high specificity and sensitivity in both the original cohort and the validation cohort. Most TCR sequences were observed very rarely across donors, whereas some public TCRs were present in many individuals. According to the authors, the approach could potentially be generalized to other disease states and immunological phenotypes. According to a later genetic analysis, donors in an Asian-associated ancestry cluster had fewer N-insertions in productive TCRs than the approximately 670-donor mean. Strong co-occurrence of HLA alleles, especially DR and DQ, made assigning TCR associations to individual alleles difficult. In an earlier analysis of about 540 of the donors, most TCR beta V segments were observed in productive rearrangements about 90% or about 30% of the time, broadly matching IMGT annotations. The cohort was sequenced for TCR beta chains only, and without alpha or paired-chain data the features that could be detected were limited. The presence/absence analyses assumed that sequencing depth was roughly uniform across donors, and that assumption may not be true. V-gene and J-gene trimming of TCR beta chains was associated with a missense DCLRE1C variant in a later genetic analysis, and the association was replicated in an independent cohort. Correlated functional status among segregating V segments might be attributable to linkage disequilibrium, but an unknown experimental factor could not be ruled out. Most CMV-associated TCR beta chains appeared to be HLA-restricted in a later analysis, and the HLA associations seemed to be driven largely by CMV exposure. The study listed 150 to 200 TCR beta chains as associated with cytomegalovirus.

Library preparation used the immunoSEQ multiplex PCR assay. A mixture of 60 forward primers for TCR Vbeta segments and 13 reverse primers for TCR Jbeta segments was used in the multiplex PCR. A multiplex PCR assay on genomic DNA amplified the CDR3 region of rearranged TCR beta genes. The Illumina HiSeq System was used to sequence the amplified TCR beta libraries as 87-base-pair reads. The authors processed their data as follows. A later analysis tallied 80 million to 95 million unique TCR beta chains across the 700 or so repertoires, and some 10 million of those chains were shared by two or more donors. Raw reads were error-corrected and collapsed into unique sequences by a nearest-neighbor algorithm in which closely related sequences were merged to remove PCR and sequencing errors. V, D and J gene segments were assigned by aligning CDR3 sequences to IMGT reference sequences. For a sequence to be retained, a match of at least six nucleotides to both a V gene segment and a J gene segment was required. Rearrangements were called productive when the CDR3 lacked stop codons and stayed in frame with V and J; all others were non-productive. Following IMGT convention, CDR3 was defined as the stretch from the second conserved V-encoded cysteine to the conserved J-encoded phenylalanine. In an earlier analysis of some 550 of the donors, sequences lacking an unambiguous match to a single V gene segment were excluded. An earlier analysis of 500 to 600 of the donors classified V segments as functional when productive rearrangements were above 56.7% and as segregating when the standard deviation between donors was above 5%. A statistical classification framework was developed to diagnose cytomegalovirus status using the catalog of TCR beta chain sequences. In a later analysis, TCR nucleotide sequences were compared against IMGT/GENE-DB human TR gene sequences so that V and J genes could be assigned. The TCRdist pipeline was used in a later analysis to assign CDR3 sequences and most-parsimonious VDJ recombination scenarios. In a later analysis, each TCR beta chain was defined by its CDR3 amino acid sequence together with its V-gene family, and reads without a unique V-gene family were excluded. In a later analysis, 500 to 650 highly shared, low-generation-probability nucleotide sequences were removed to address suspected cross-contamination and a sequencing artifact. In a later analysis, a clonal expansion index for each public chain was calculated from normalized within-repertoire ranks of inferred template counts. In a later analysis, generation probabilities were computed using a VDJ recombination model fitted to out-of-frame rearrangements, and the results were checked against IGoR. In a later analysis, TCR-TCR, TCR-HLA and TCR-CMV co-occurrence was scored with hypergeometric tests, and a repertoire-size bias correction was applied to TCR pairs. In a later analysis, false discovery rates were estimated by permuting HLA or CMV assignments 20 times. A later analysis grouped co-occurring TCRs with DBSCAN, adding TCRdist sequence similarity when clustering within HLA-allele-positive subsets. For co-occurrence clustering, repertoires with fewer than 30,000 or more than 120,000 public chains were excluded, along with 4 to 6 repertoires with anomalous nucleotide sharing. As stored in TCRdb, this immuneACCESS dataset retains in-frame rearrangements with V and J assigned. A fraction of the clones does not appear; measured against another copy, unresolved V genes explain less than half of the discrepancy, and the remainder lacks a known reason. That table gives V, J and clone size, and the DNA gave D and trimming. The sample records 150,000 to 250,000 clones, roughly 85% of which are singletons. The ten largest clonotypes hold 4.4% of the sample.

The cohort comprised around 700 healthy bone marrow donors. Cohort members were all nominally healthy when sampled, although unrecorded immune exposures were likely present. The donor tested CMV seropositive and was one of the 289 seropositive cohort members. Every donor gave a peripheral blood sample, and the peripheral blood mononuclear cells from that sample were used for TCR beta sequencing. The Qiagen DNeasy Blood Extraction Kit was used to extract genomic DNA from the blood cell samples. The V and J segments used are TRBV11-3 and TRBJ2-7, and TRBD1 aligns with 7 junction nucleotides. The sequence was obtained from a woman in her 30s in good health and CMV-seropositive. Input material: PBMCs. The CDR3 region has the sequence CASSLFGTETYEQYF. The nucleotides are TGTGCCAGCAGCTTATTCGGGACAGAAACCTACGAGCAGTACTTC.